Presented here are 8 T cell receptor beta chains from one specimen sequenced in a study of regulatory T cells in long-lasting Graves disease. Arm-PCR of CDR3 regions and iRepertoire HTBI primers were used to build TCR beta libraries. TCRdb re-called the multiplex PCR reads with MiXCR, one entry per CDR3 protein. Of fewer than 550,000 distinct CDR3 sequences listed, 16% are singletons. Time point here: newly diagnosed GD, antithyroid drugs for less than 3 months. RNA extracted from PBMCs served as the sequencing template. The data also belong to a second study, concerning T cells in Graves' hyperthyroidism and ophthalmopathy.

The sample consisted of peripheral blood mononuclear cells (PBMCs), taken at new diagnosis, from a patient treated with antithyroid drugs. These receptors came from a woman aged 18-30 years with Graves disease.

Worth noting for this clonotype: An end of the junction differs from the germline gene, which may be a read error. This chain links TRBV6-6 with TRBJ2-7; 7 nucleotides match TRBD1. This CDR3 is 15 amino acids long. Germline loops: CDR1 MNHNY, CDR2 SVGAGI (reference sequence). CDR3 nucleotide sequence: TGTGCCAACAGTTACTCGACAGGGAGCTCCTACGAGCAGTACTTC. It codes for CANSYSTGSSYEQYF.

Turning to this clonotype: A junction end diverges from the germline sequence, so it may reflect a read error. The gene calls are TRBV7-2 and TRBJ2-1, with 8 bases identical to TRBD2. Germline values: CDR1 SGHTA, CDR2 FQGNSA. The CDR3 contains 16 residues. Here the CDR3 DNA reads TGTGCCAGCAGCTTAGCGCTCGGGAGGGCCCTCAATGAGCAGCTCTTC. Translation: CASSLALGRALNEQLF.

The V call is TRBV30, the J call TRBJ1-1; D possibly corresponds to TRBD1 (5 bases). This CDR3 has 12 residues. V lost 5 bases, J lost 4 bases, and 11 bases lay in between. Germline V gene data show CDR1 as GTSNPN and CDR2 as SVGIG (reference sequence). CDR3 sequence (DNA): TGTGCCTGGCTGAAAGGGGTCACTGAAGCTTTCTTT. Protein: CAWLKGVTEAFF.

As to this clonotype: A much more abundant neighbour one base away suggests this may be a read error. The chain carries TRBV6-4 and TRBJ2-3; 13 bases line up with TRBD2. The CDR3 is made up of 15 amino acids. Germline assignment: CDR1 MRHNA and CDR2 SNTAGT. This chain's CDR3 is CAGRPGLAGSDTQYF. DNA of the CDR3: TGTGCCGGCAGACCGGGACTAGCGGGATCGGATACGCAGTATTTT.

The chain uses TRBV9 and TRBJ2-3; D is possibly TRBD1 or TRBD2 (5 bases each). Germline V gene lookup returns CDR1 SGDLS and CDR2 YYNGEE. The germline V and J ends were trimmed by 0 bases and 2 bases, with 13 bases remaining between them. The CDR3 covers 16 residues. CDR3 in DNA: TGTGCCAGCAGCGTAGTCGGCAGGGACCTCACAGATACGCAGTATTTT. Translation: CASSVVGRDLTDTQYF.

There are many counts of this clonotype. The CDR3 sequence: CASSLGDRAEQYF. The CDR3 DNA reads as TGTGCCAGCAGCTTAGGGGACAGGGCCGAGCAGTACTTC. This sequence joins TRBV11-3 and TRBJ2-7; 9 nucleotides align to TRBD1. J gave up 6 bases and V 1 base, and 1 base lay outside the gene matches. The germline V gene has CDR1 SGHNT and CDR2 YENEEA. CDR3 length equals 13 residues.

The rearrangement joins TRBV12-3 or TRBV12-4 to TRBJ2-1, with 7 bases identical to TRBD1. The CDR3 spans 13 residues. After removal of 3 bases from V and 9 bases from J, the junction contained 5 bases not matched to a gene. CDR3 sequence: CASSFWDSPEQFF. Here the CDR3 DNA reads TGTGCCAGCAGTTTTTGGGACAGTCCTGAGCAGTTCTTC.

Written as DNA, the CDR3 is TGTGCCAGTTCGAGGGCAGTTTTGAATGAGCAGTTCTTC. Protein: CASSRAVLNEQFF. The chain has TRBV19 and TRBJ2-1; tentatively, D is TRBD2 (5 bases). V was clipped by 8 bases and J by 7 bases, with 15 bases between them. This CDR3 is built from 13 residues. Germline CDR1 is LNHDA and CDR2 is SQIVND (reference sequence).